The following is a T cell receptor (beta chain) sequence with its context. In Cohort 3, a recovered donor had either two negative PCRs, clearance, or symptom resolution. The sample originates from a study of blood T cell repertoires in COVID-19. Background on the study: Nucleic acid was either cDNA or gDNA, and it came from T cells, B-cell-depleted T cells, or PBMCs.

The authors' processing: From reference gene primer amplification, estimates of nucleated cell counts were derived. Profiling relied on immunoSEQ multiplex PCR, and the TCRdb table lists in-frame clones only, not all of them. The DNA was the basis for D and trimming; V, J and clone size are from that table. The table shows some 420,000 clones, with around 89% occurring only once. This receptor was identified in a man aged 30 to 45 who had recovered from COVID-19. The source material was PBMCs or T cells enriched from blood (not recorded which).

CDR3 loop: CASSRGLASSYNEQFF. As DNA, the CDR3 is TGTGCCAGCAGCAGGGGACTAGCGAGCTCCTACAATGAGCAGTTCTTC. This chain uses TRBV3-1 (or the pseudogene TRBV3-2) with TRBJ2-1; 10 bases line up with TRBD2. Germline lookup yields CDR1 LGHDT and CDR2 YNNKEL (reference sequence). This CDR3 comprises 16 residues. The V segment lost 5 bases and the J segment 0 bases; nucleotides outside the gene matches: 4.